These 20 T cell receptor beta chains were sequenced from one sample in a study of control samples from healthy donors and cancer patients. Generated by immunoSEQ multiplex PCR, the TCRdb table keeps only in-frame clones and is missing some. Here the sample spans 150,000 or so clones, roughly 93% being singletons. The sequenced sample was blood. These receptors were collected from a man in his late teens or twenties in good health.

V gene TRBV28 combines with J gene TRBJ1-1, with D maybe TRBD1 (5 bases). This CDR3 is 12 amino acids long. CDR1 is MDHEN and CDR2 is SYDVKM in the germline V gene. Between the trimmed V and J ends, which lost 5 bases and 8 bases, there was a span of 12 bases. The DNA of the CDR3 is TGTGCCAGCAGTAACCCAGGGAAAGAAGCTTTCTTT. Its translation: CASSNPGKEAFF.

The rearrangement links TRBV6-5 to TRBJ1-1; TRBD1 aligns across 7 bases. The ends lost 6 bases at V and 9 bases at J; junction bases unmatched: 7. The CDR3 spans 12 residues. Per the germline V gene, CDR1 is MNHEY and CDR2 is SVGAGI. CDR3 region: CASSMGTAQAFF. CDR3 nucleotide sequence: TGTGCCAGCAGCATGGGGACAGCTCAAGCTTTCTTT.

The chain combines TRBV9 with TRBJ2-3, with TRBD2 as a possible D gene (7 bases). Deletions cut 0 bases from V and 0 bases from J, with 11 bases between. The CDR3 totals 16 residues. Germline loops: CDR1 SGDLS, CDR2 YYNGEE. The CDR3 loop is CASSVGRGASTDTQYF. Written as DNA, the CDR3 is TGTGCCAGCAGCGTAGGTCGGGGGGCAAGCACAGATACGCAGTATTTT.

The V and J genes are TRBV4-3 and TRBJ1-2; D is ambiguous. Per germline, CDR1 LGHNA and CDR2 YSLEER. The CDR3 runs 16 residues. V lost 1 base and J 4 bases, leaving 16 bases between the germline ends. This chain's CDR3 is CASSQAPLADFYGYTF. The CDR3 bases are TGCGCCAGCAGCCAAGCCCCCCTCGCAGATTTCTATGGCTACACCTTC.

This rearrangement joins TRBV7-9 to TRBJ2-7; D possibly corresponds to TRBD2 (6 bases). V was pared by 3 bases and J by 0 bases, with 9 bases between. The CDR3 loop spans 14 amino acids. Germline loops: CDR1 SEHNR, CDR2 FQNEAQ (reference sequence). As DNA, the CDR3 is TGTGCCAGCAGCTTTAGCGGAAGCTCCTACGAGCAGTACTTC. This codes for CASSFSGSSYEQYF.

The CDR3 region is CASSLSQGARGTEAFF. The CDR3 DNA reads TGTGCCAGCAGTTTATCCCAGGGGGCCCGCGGCACTGAAGCTTTCTTT. V and J are TRBV27 and TRBJ1-1; 8 bases agree with TRBD1. There are 16 residues in the CDR3. Losses at the gene ends were 0 bases for V and 4 bases for J; bases not matched to a gene: 7. The germline V gene encodes CDR1 MNHEY and CDR2 SMNVEV (reference sequence).

The chain is built from TRBV5-4 and TRBJ1-3, with a tentative D call TRBD1 (6 bases). CDR1 and CDR2 from the germline V gene are SGHNT and YYREEE (reference sequence). The CDR3 sequence is 15 residues long. Trimming removed 4 bases at V and 0 bases at J, with 11 bases between. This CDR3 reads CASSPDRNSGNTIYF. In nucleotides, the CDR3 is TGTGCCAGCAGCCCGGACAGAAACTCTGGAAACACCATATATTTT. Full variable domain (outside the CDR3, taken from reference TRBV5-4 and TRBJ1-3): ETGVTQSPTHLIKTRGQQVTLRCSSQSGHNTVSWYQQALGQGPQFIFQYYREEENGRGNFPPRFSGLQFPNYSSELNVNALELDDSALYLCASSPDRNSGNTIYFGEGSWLTVV.

V gene TRBV14 combines with J gene TRBJ2-7; 8 bases align to TRBD2. CDR1 is SGHDN, CDR2 FVKESK, per germline. This CDR3 has 13 residues. J was trimmed by 7 bases and V by 4 bases; bases with no gene match: 6. Here the CDR3 DNA reads TGTGCCAGCAGCCGTAGCGGGAATGGGGAGCAGTACTTC. Its protein is CASSRSGNGEQYF.

The chain links TRBV19 to TRBJ1-1; D is undetermined. The CDR3 spans 15 residues. The germline V gene has CDR1 LNHDA and CDR2 SQIVND (reference sequence). V gave up 6 bases and J gave up 4 bases, with 18 bases separating them. The CDR3 here is CASSPRGRVGTEAFF. The CDR3 DNA reads TGTGCCAGTAGCCCCAGAGGGAGGGTAGGCACTGAAGCTTTCTTT. The complete variable domain, with remaining parts taken from reference TRBV19 and TRBJ1-1, reads DGGITQSPKYLFRKEGQNVTLSCEQNLNHDAMYWYRQDPGQGLRLIYYSQIVNDFQKGDIAEGYSVSREKKESFPLTVTSAQKNPTAFYLCASSPRGRVGTEAFFGQGTRLTVV.

The rearrangement links TRBV24-1 to TRBJ1-1; D unclear. This CDR3 is 13 amino acids long. Trimming took off 5 bases at V and 1 base at J, with 7 bases between the two ends. Per germline, CDR1 KGHDR and CDR2 SFDVKD. The CDR3 nucleotides read TGTGCCACCAGTGTCACGGGGAACACTGAAGCTTTCTTT. Protein: CATSVTGNTEAFF.

The V call is TRBV5-6, the J call TRBJ1-2; D might be TRBD1 (6 bases). V shed 3 bases and J shed 3 bases, with 15 bases lying between them. CDR1 and CDR2 from the germline V gene are SGHDT and YYEEEE. This CDR3 is 15 amino acids long. The CDR3 sequence is CASSWGRTADYGYTF. Written as DNA, the CDR3 is TGTGCCAGCAGCTGGGGAAGGACAGCCGACTATGGCTACACCTTC.

In its sample, this clone was seen once. The chain carries TRBV12-5 and TRBJ2-1; D gene uncertain. Per the germline V gene, CDR1 is LGHNT and CDR2 is FRNRAP. CDR3 size: 12 residues. Trimming left V 5 bases short and J 8 bases short, with 10 bases between. The CDR3 bases are TGTGCTAGTGGTCCTAGGTTGGATGAGCAGTTCTTC. Its translation is CASGPRLDEQFF.

The chain is built from TRBV5-4 and TRBJ2-7; either TRBD1 or TRBD2 may supply D (5 bases each). The CDR3 loop spans 13 amino acids. Trimming shortened V by 10 bases and J by 0 bases, and 14 bases separated the two germline ends. From germline, CDR1 is SGHNT and CDR2 YYREEE (reference sequence). CDR3 protein: CAFVGDDSYEQYF. The CDR3, as DNA: TGTGCCTTCGTAGGGGACGACTCCTACGAGCAGTACTTC.

The chain has TRBV7-2 and TRBJ2-3; TRBD2 agrees at 7 bases. Germline CDR1 and CDR2: SGHTA and FQGNSA. This CDR3 contains 14 residues. The ends lost 5 bases at V and 3 bases at J; junction bases unmatched: 5. The CDR3 DNA reads as TGTGCCAGCAGCCGGGGACTACGAACAGATACGCAGTATTTT. Its translation: CASSRGLRTDTQYF.

The gene calls are TRBV13 and TRBJ2-7; D gene ambiguous. From germline, CDR1 is PRHDT and CDR2 FYEKMQ (reference sequence). Trimming cost V 5 bases and J 2 bases, with 16 bases left between them. The CDR3 extends over 15 amino acids. The CDR3 bases are TGTGCCAGCAGCCCCTACACTGAAGGAACCTACGAGCAGTACTTC. Translation gives CASSPYTEGTYEQYF.

The chain has TRBV13 and TRBJ2-7; the D gene could be TRBD1 or TRBD2 (5 bases each). Germline CDR1 and CDR2: PRHDT and FYEKMQ (reference sequence). There are 15 residues in the CDR3. V was trimmed by 10 bases and J by 6 bases, leaving 25 bases between them. The CDR3 bases are TGTGCCACCGAACCGGGGACCGTATTATGTGGCGAGCAGTACTTC. This translates into CATEPGTVLCGEQYF.

The gene calls are TRBV6-1 and TRBJ1-5, with D maybe TRBD1 (5 bases). Germline lookup yields CDR1 MNHNS and CDR2 SASEGT. The V end was cut by 1 base, the J end by 9 bases, with 19 bases between. The CDR3 has 16 amino acids. For the CDR3, the DNA is TGTGCCAGCAGTGAAGTGGGGACCGATGTTCTTCGGCCCCAGCATTTT. It translates to CASSEVGTDVLRPQHF.

This rearrangement joins TRBV2 to TRBJ1-5; possibly TRBD1 for D (6 bases). This CDR3 is 15 amino acids long. Germline V gene data show CDR1 as SNHLY and CDR2 as FYNNEI. With 5 bases removed from V and 7 bases from J, the gap between germline ends came to 18 bases. The CDR3 is CASSQGTRGRQPQHF. The CDR3 DNA reads as TGTGCCAGCAGTCAGGGGACCAGGGGCCGACAGCCCCAGCATTTT. The variable domain in full, completed from reference TRBV2 and TRBJ1-5, reads EPEVTQTPSHQVTQMGQEVILRCVPISNHLYFYWYRQILGQKVEFLVSFYNNEISEKSEIFDDQFSVERPDGSNFTLKIRSTKLEDSAMYFCASSQGTRGRQPQHFGDGTRLSIL.

This clone was observed a handful of times. The chain is built from TRBV19 and TRBJ1-2; 9 positions match TRBD1. V was pared by 3 bases and J by 7 bases, with 9 bases of the junction left unmatched. The CDR3 runs 15 residues. Germline lookup yields CDR1 LNHDA and CDR2 SQIVND (reference sequence). CDR3 sequence (DNA): TGTGCCAGTAGTATCATCGCGGGACAGGGTGCTGGCTACACCTTC. It codes for CASSIIAGQGAGYTF.

The chain combines TRBV28 with TRBJ2-7; D ambiguous. The CDR3 is 17 residues long. V was trimmed by 3 bases and J by 1 base, leaving 19 bases between them. The germline CDR1 and CDR2 sequences are MDHEN and SYDVKM. This CDR3 reads CASSFFLPAYRSYEQYF. DNA of the CDR3: TGTGCCAGCAGTTTCTTCCTCCCAGCGTACAGATCCTACGAGCAGTACTTC.